Below, one T cell receptor beta chain is given with its context. The CDR3 sequence is 15 residues long. Germline CDR1 reads SEHNR; CDR2 reads FQNEAQ (reference sequence). Trimming left V 1 base short and J 10 bases short, with 19 bases between. PCR was performed using 60 Vbeta and 13 Jbeta primers. The assay was immunoSEQ multiplex PCR, and TCRdb's table has in-frame clones only and misses some. The data contain 150,000 to 200,000 clones, around 82% of them singletons. The source of the sample is a study of cytomegalovirus exposure and HLA in healthy donors. This rearrangement joins TRBV7-9 to TRBJ1-1; tentative D call: TRBD1 (5 bases). The clonotype comes from a man in his forties or fifties in good health and CMV-seropositive. Material: PBMCs. The CDR3 sequence is CASSLGGGILRGAFF. The CDR3, as DNA: TGTGCCAGCAGCTTAGGAGGAGGGATCTTAAGGGGAGCTTTCTTT.